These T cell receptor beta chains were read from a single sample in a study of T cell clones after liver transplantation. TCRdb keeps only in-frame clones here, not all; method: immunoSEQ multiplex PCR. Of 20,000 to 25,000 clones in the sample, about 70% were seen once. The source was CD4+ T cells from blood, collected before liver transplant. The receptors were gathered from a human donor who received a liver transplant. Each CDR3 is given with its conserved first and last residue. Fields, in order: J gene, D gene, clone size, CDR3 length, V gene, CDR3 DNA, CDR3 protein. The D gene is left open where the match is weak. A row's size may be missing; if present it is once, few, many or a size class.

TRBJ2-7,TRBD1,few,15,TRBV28,TGTGCCAGCAGTTCCTCGACAGGGGGGGTTTACGAGCAGTACTTC,CASSSSTGGVYEQYF
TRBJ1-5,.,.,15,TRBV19,TGTGCCAGTAGTAGGGGGGATATGGGGAATCAGCCCCAGCATTTT,CASSRGDMGNQPQHF
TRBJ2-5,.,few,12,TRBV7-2,TGTGCCAGCAGCTCCGCCGGGGAGACCCAGTACTTC,CASSSAGETQYF
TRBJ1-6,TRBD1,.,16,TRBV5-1,TGCGCCAGCAGCCGGACAGGGGGCGCGGGTAATTCACCCCTCCACTTT,CASSRTGGAGNSPLHF
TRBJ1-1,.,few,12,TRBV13,TGTGCCAGCAGCTTAGGTGGCAGGGGAGCTTTCTTT,CASSLGGRGAFF
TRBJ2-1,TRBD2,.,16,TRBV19,TGTGCCAGTAGCCGAACCGGGACTAGCTGGTACAATGAGCAGTTCTTC,CASSRTGTSWYNEQFF
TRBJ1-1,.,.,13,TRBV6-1,TGTGCCAGCAGGGACAGACTAAACACTGAAGCTTTCTTT,CASRDRLNTEAFF
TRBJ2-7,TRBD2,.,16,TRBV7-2,TGTGCCAGCAGCTTAGCGGCTATAGCGGGGGACGTCGAGCAGTACTTC,CASSLAAIAGDVEQYF
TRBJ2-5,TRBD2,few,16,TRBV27,TGTGCCAGCCGCACCGGGACTAGCGGGGGAAGAGAGACCCAGTACTTC,CASRTGTSGGRETQYF
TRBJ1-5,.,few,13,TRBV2,TGTGCCAGCAGTGAGAATAACAATCAGCCCCAGCATTTT,CASSENNNQPQHF
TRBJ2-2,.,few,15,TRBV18,TGTGCCAGCTCACCTAACAGGGAGAACACCGGGGAGCTGTTTTTT,CASSPNRENTGELFF
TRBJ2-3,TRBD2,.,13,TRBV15,TGTGCCACCAGCAGAGATCAGCGGGAGGCCGTGTATTTT,CATSRDQREAVYF
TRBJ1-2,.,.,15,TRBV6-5,TGTGCCAGCAGTTACTCTCCAGGATTGAACTATGGCTACACCTTC,CASSYSPGLNYGYTF
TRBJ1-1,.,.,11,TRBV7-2,TGTGCCAGCAGCCCAATGGCAGTTGCTTTCTTT,CASSPMAVAFF
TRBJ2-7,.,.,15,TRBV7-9,TGTGCCAGCAGCTTAAACGATGCAGCCTACTACGAGCAGTACTTC,CASSLNDAAYYEQYF
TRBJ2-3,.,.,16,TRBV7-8,TGTGCCAGCAGCTTAGACTGGACGGGCTCGACAGATACGCAGTATTTT,CASSLDWTGSTDTQYF
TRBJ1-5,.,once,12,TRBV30,TGTGCCTGGAGTGTACGGGGTCAGCCCCAGCATTTT,CAWSVRGQPQHF
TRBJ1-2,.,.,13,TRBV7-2,TGTGCCAGCAGCCTATCACAGGATTATGGCTACACCTTC,CASSLSQDYGYTF
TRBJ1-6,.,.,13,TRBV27,TGTGCCAGCAGTTTGAATGGAAATTCACCCCTCCACTTT,CASSLNGNSPLHF
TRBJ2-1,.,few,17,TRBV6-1,TGTGCCAGCAGTGAAGTTGCGTCGAGACAAGGTAACAATGAGCAGTTCTTC,CASSEVASRQGNNEQFF
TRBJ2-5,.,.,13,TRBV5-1,TGCGCCAGCAGCTGGGGGTACCAAGAGACCCAGTACTTC,CASSWGYQETQYF
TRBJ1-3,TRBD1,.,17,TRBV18,TGTGCCAGCTCACCGGCCCTGGGACAGGGAGGAGGAAACACCATATATTTT,CASSPALGQGGGNTIYF
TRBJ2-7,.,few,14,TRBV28,TGTGCCAGCAGTTTACTGGGGGCCTCCTACGAGCAGTACTTC,CASSLLGASYEQYF
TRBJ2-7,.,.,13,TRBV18,TGTGCCAGCTCACCAAGAGGGTTCGACGAGCAGTACTTC,CASSPRGFDEQYF
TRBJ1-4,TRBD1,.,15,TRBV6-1,TGTGCCAGCAGTGATAGAGGGGGCCGGGGTGAAAAACTGTTTTTT,CASSDRGGRGEKLFF
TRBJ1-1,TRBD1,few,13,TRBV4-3,TGCGCCAGCAGCCAAATACAGGGGACTGAAGCTTTCTTT,CASSQIQGTEAFF
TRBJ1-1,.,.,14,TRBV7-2,TGTGCCAGCAGCCCAAGGAAGATTGGCACTGAAGCTTTCTTT,CASSPRKIGTEAFF
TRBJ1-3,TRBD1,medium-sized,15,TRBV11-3,TGTGCCAGCAGCCCTGGACAGGGACCTGGAAACACCATATATTTT,CASSPGQGPGNTIYF
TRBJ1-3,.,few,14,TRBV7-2,TGTGCCAGCAGCTTAGTTCAGGGGTTGGACACCATATATTTT,CASSLVQGLDTIYF
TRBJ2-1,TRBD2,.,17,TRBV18,TGTGCCAGCTCACCACCTCAGTCCAGCGGGAGGGCGAATGAGCAGTTCTTC,CASSPPQSSGRANEQFF
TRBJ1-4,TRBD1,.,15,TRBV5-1,TGCGCCAGCAGCCCTAGGACAGGGTCGGGTGAAAAACTGTTTTTT,CASSPRTGSGEKLFF
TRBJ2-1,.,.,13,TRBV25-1,TGTGCCAGCAGTGTCCCTGGATACAATGAGCAGTTCTTC,CASSVPGYNEQFF
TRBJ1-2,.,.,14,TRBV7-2,TGTGCCAGCAGCTTAGGGGACATCAACTATGGCTACACCTTC,CASSLGDINYGYTF
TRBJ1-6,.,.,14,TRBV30,TGTGCCTGGAGTGTAAACAGGGTTGAGTCACCCCTCCACTTT,CAWSVNRVESPLHF
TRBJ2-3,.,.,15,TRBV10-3,TGTGCCATCAGGGGGGCCTCCATTAGCACAGATACGCAGTATTTT,CAIRGASISTDTQYF
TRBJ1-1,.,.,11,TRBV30,TGTGCCCGGGCCTTAGGGACTGAAGCTTTCTTT,CARALGTEAFF
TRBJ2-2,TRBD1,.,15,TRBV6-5,TGTGCCAGCAGGGTCGACAGGGGGGACACCGGGGAGCTGTTTTTT,CASRVDRGDTGELFF
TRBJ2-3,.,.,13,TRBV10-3,TGTGCCATCAAGGCGGACAACACAGATACGCAGTATTTT,CAIKADNTDTQYF
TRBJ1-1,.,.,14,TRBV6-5,TGTGCCAGCAGTTCCCCCACATCTAACACTGAAGCTTTCTTT,CASSSPTSNTEAFF
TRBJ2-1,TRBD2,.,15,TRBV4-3,TGCGCCAGCAGTCAGGGACTAGGCGGATACAATGAGCAGTTCTTC,CASSQGLGGYNEQFF
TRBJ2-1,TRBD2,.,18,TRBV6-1,TGTGCCAGCAGTGGAGGAGGACTAGCGGGGTTGACGTACAATGAGCAGTTCTTC,CASSGGGLAGLTYNEQFF
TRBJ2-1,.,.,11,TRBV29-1,TGCAGCGTTGACCCAGGTGTGGGGCAGTTCTTC,CSVDPGVGQFF
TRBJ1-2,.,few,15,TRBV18,TGTGCCAGCTCACCAGATTACGGGTCCCATTATGGCTACACCTTC,CASSPDYGSHYGYTF
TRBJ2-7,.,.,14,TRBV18,TGTGCCAGCTCACCACCCTCCGTTCTTGGGGAGCAGTACTTC,CASSPPSVLGEQYF
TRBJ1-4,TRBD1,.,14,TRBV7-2,TGTGCCAGCAGCTCTCAACCCGGGACAGACAAACTGTTTTTT,CASSSQPGTDKLFF
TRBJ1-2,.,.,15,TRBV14,TGTGCCAGCAGCCAAGATTACCGTCCCAACTATGGCTACACCTTC,CASSQDYRPNYGYTF
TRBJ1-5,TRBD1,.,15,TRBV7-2,TGTGCCAGCAGCTTAAGGGGGCTTGACAATCAGCCCCAGCATTTT,CASSLRGLDNQPQHF
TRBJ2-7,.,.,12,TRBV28,TGTGCCAGCAGTTTCATTAAAGGCGAGCAGTACTTC,CASSFIKGEQYF
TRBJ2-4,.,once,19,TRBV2,TGTGCCAGTAAAATCCCAACGGGGTCAGGGTCGTCGGCCAAAAACATTCAGTACTTC,CASKIPTGSGSSAKNIQYF